This T cell receptor beta chain was obtained from a study of T cell responses to AZD1222 COVID-19 vaccine. Overall study results and limits: Elevations in Spike-specific TCR breadth and depth followed administration of two AZD1222 doses. Among the donors, most were white British and more were female, and clonal diversity was possibly underestimated.

As to this clone: Its antigen is not known.

The data were produced by immunoSEQ multiplex PCR, yet TCRdb's version contains in-frame clones alone and is incomplete. The sample has over 100,000 clones, around 84% seen once. The CDR3 sequence is 15 residues long. V was trimmed by 0 bases and J by 8 bases, leaving 16 bases between them. Germline V gene data show CDR1 as LGHNA and CDR2 as YSLEER. The specimen was peripheral blood, collected on day 0 of AZD1222 vaccination. This sequence was found in an adult in good health. This rearrangement joins TRBV4-3 to TRBJ1-2; no reliable D call. The CDR3: CASSQDQAELWGYTF. The CDR3 DNA sequence: TGCGCCAGCAGCCAAGATCAGGCAGAACTATGGGGCTACACCTTC.